The 7 T cell receptor beta chains below all came from one sample that was sequenced in a study of graft-versus-host responses after intestinal transplantation. The method was immunoSEQ multiplex PCR; TCRdb's version includes in-frame clones alone and lacks a portion of them. The table records around 13,000 clones, about 74% of them present only once. The starting material, graft tissue, was processed to release intraepithelial and lamina propria lymphocytes. Sequencing was performed on ileum tissue, taken 16 days after intestinal transplant. The receptors were gathered from a human patient who received an intestinal transplant, so some T cells may come from the graft donor.

The table lists this clone with a few counts. The chain uses TRBV27 and TRBJ2-2; the D is unclear. Per germline, CDR1 MNHEY and CDR2 SMNVEV (reference sequence). Trimming cost V 8 bases and J 5 bases, with 9 bases left between them. This CDR3 is built from 12 residues. The chain's CDR3 is CASGFITGELFF. In DNA, the CDR3 is TGTGCCAGCGGCTTTATAACCGGGGAGCTGTTTTTT.

This clone is medium-sized by share. CDR3 protein: CASSKGQGRLYIALHF. In DNA form, the CDR3 reads TGTGCCAGCAGCAAAGGGCAGGGGCGGCTATATATCGCCCTCCACTTT. The J gene is TRBJ1-6, the V gene TRBV21-1; the table assigns TRBD1, which was not confirmed against the DNA. TRBV21-1 is a listed pseudogene. This CDR3 is built from 16 residues.

The chain joins TRBV10-3 to TRBJ2-7; 9 bases match TRBD2. CDR1 ENHRY and CDR2 SYGVKD come from the germline V gene. The CDR3 is 17 residues long. Losses at the gene ends were 0 bases for V and 2 bases for J; bases not matched to a gene: 8. The CDR3 DNA follows: TGTGCCATCAGTGAGTCCATCCCGGGACTAGCAACCTACGAGCAGTACTTC. Amino acid sequence: CAISESIPGLATYEQYF.

The chain combines TRBV7-9 with TRBJ2-3; 12 positions match TRBD2. The CDR3 spans 18 residues. Germline CDR1 and CDR2: SEHNR and FQNEAQ (reference sequence). Trimming cost V 4 bases and J 4 bases; bases outside gene matches: 12. The CDR3 region is CASSSPPTSGSRADTQYF. CDR3 coding DNA: TGTGCCAGCAGCTCACCCCCGACTAGCGGGAGTCGAGCAGATACGCAGTATTTT.

V usage is TRBV7-3 and J usage is TRBJ2-7, with 8 bases fitting TRBD1. This CDR3 has 12 residues. Germline CDR1 reads SGHTA; CDR2 reads FQGTGA. Trimming took 4 bases from V and 7 from J; bases not matched to a gene: 3. In DNA form, the CDR3 reads TGTGCCAGCAGCTCTAACAGGGGGGAGCAGTACTTC. The encoded protein is CASSSNRGEQYF.

The chain links TRBV28 to TRBJ1-3, with D possibly TRBD1 on 5 matching bases. The CDR3 is 14 residues long. Trimming shortened V by 5 bases and J by 2 bases, and 10 bases separated the two germline ends. CDR1 and CDR2 from the germline V gene are MDHEN and SYDVKM. CDR3 in amino acids: CASSAGNTGNTIYF. In DNA, the CDR3 is TGTGCCAGCAGTGCAGGGAATACTGGAAACACCATATATTTT.

The rearrangement uses TRBV14 and TRBJ2-1; TRBD2 aligns across 13 bases. CDR3 length: 19 residues. Germline V lookup: CDR1 SGHDN, CDR2 FVKESK. After removal of 0 bases from V and 8 bases from J, the junction contained 13 bases not matched to a gene. The CDR3 loop reads CASSQDPPQLAGGRDEQFF. The CDR3 nucleotides are TGTGCCAGCAGCCAAGATCCGCCTCAACTAGCGGGGGGGCGGGATGAGCAGTTCTTC.